Shown below are 22 T cell receptor beta chains from a single sample sequenced in a study of blood T cell repertoires in COVID-19. The method was immunoSEQ multiplex PCR; TCRdb's version includes in-frame clones alone and lacks a portion of them. The sample holds 60,000 to 85,000 clones, roughly 84% seen once. Source material: peripheral blood. The origin of the receptors is a man aged 55 to 70 with COVID-19, enrolled during active disease.

V and J are TRBV7-2 and TRBJ2-2; D is possibly TRBD2 (6 bases). The CDR3 sequence is 16 residues long. Deletions cut 4 bases from V and 1 base from J, with 13 bases between. Germline V gives CDR1 SGHTA, CDR2 FQGNSA. The CDR3 DNA is TGTGCCAGCAGCTCCGTACTAGCAAAGAACACCGGGGAGCTGTTTTTT. Amino acids: CASSSVLAKNTGELFF.

This clone was counted once. The chain links TRBV19 to TRBJ1-5; 11 bases map to TRBD1. Germline loops: CDR1 LNHDA, CDR2 SQIVND (reference sequence). J lost 6 bases, V lost 5 bases, and 3 bases had no gene match. The CDR3 runs 14 residues. The CDR3 DNA follows: TGTGCCAGTAGTCGGACAGGGGGCCCTCAGCCCCAGCATTTT. Protein: CASSRTGGPQPQHF.

This chain connects TRBV19 to TRBJ2-7; TRBD1 matches at 8 bases. V was clipped by 4 bases and J by 2 bases; unmatched bases: 4. CDR1 is LNHDA and CDR2 is SQIVND in the germline V gene (reference sequence). The CDR3 has 14 residues. The CDR3 here is CASSTRTGTYEQYF. CDR3 DNA sequence: TGTGCCAGTAGTACACGGACAGGGACCTACGAGCAGTACTTC.

This clone was recorded a few times. The chain joins TRBV7-2 to TRBJ1-1, with D tentatively TRBD1 (6 bases). This CDR3 is built from 13 residues. CDR1 is SGHTA and CDR2 is FQGNSA in the germline V gene. V was shortened by 4 bases and J by 4 bases, with 10 bases between the two germline ends. In nucleotides, the CDR3 is TGTGCCAGCAGCTCACGACAGGTCACTGAAGCTTTCTTT. Its translation is CASSSRQVTEAFF. Complete variable domain (other parts from reference TRBV7-2 and TRBJ1-1): GAGVSQSPSNKVTEKGKDVELRCDPISGHTALYWYRQSLGQGLEFLIYFQGNSAPDKSGLPSDRFSAERTGGSVSTLTIQRTQQEDSAVYLCASSSRQVTEAFFGQGTRLTVV.

The chain links TRBV12-3 or TRBV12-4 to TRBJ2-3; D might be TRBD1 (5 bases). The CDR3 spans 13 residues. V was pared by 6 bases and J by 2 bases, with 9 bases between. CDR3 sequence (DNA): TGTGCCAGCAGAGGGGTTTACACAGATACGCAGTATTTT. Translation gives CASRGVYTDTQYF.

This clone has more than one count but fewer than ten. The CDR3 nucleotides read TGTGCCAGCAGCAGACTAGCTTCCACCGGGGAGCTGTTTTTT. It encodes CASSRLASTGELFF. The chain combines TRBV7-3 with TRBJ2-2; 7 bases map to TRBD2. This CDR3 is built from 14 residues. V lost 5 bases and J lost 4; bases outside the gene matches: 4. Germline values: CDR1 SGHTA, CDR2 FQGTGA.

The chain employs TRBV6-2 or TRBV6-3 and TRBJ1-3; possible D gene TRBD1, 5 bases. Per the germline V gene, CDR1 is MNHEY and CDR2 is SVGEGT. The CDR3 is 15 amino acids. V dropped 2 bases and J dropped 2 bases, with 10 bases sitting between them. Here the CDR3 reads CASSYDSQAGNTIYF. The CDR3 region has the DNA TGTGCCAGCAGTTACGACAGTCAGGCTGGAAACACCATATATTTT.

This chain links TRBV5-5 with TRBJ1-1, with D uncertain. CDR3 length: 13 amino acids. The V gene's germline CDR1 is SGHKS and CDR2 YYEKEE (reference sequence). Trimming stripped 2 bases from V and 4 bases from J, with 9 bases between. CDR3: CASSFRSSTEAFF. DNA for the CDR3: TGTGCCAGCAGCTTTAGGAGCTCCACTGAAGCTTTCTTT.

The rearrangement links TRBV3-1 (or the pseudogene TRBV3-2) to TRBJ1-6; 9 bases line up with TRBD1. Unmatched junction bases numbered 5, after V lost 4 bases and J lost 10 bases. This CDR3 contains 14 residues. Germline V CDR1 and CDR2: LGHDT, YNNKEL (reference sequence). The CDR3 loop is CASSLRTGDSPLHF. The DNA of the CDR3 is TGTGCCAGCAGCCTGCGGACAGGGGACTCACCCCTCCACTTT.

A note on this clone: At one end the junction does not follow the germline gene, possibly because of a read error. This sequence joins TRBV6-1 and TRBJ1-2; D possibly corresponds to TRBD1 (6 bases). This CDR3 is 12 amino acids long. Germline CDR1 is MNHNS and CDR2 is SASEGT. CDR3 in amino acids: CASREGGGGYTF. CDR3 nucleotides: TGTGCCAGCAGGGAAGGGGGAGGTGGCTACACCTTC.

The chain has TRBV2 and TRBJ1-1; no clear D. The germline V and J ends were trimmed by 0 bases and 1 base, with 6 bases remaining between them. CDR1 and CDR2 from the germline V gene are SNHLY and FYNNEI. CDR3 length: 14 amino acids. The CDR3 is CASSEAGQNTEAFF. CDR3 bases: TGTGCCAGCAGTGAAGCGGGCCAGAACACTGAAGCTTTCTTT. Using reference TRBV2 and TRBJ1-1 for the parts outside the CDR3, the full variable domain is EPEVTQTPSHQVTQMGQEVILRCVPISNHLYFYWYRQILGQKVEFLVSFYNNEISEKSEIFDDQFSVERPDGSNFTLKIRSTKLEDSAMYFCASSEAGQNTEAFFGQGTRLTVV.

The rearrangement joins TRBV2 to TRBJ2-1; 7 positions agree with TRBD2. The trim removed 4 bases at V and 8 bases at J, leaving 5 bases unmatched. Per germline, CDR1 SNHLY and CDR2 FYNNEI. This CDR3 spans 13 amino acids. CDR3 nucleotides: TGTGCCAGCAGTGGGGGACTATATGATGAGCAGTTCTTC. Residues: CASSGGLYDEQFF.

Only a few counts were recorded for this clone. The V gene is TRBV10-3, the J gene TRBJ1-5; 10 nucleotides line up with TRBD1. The trim removed 2 bases at V and 1 base at J, leaving 5 bases unmatched. The CDR3 runs to 17 residues. The V gene's germline CDR1 is ENHRY and CDR2 SYGVKD. The CDR3 is CAISEDRGLISNQPQHF. The CDR3 DNA follows: TGTGCCATCAGTGAGGACAGGGGGCTTATAAGCAATCAGCCCCAGCATTTT.

The rearrangement uses TRBV19 and TRBJ1-1; 7 nucleotides line up with TRBD1. CDR3 size: 13 residues. V was clipped by 5 bases and J by 10 bases; unmatched bases: 10. Germline V CDR1 and CDR2: LNHDA, SQIVND (reference sequence). The CDR3 is CASSARQGRGAFF. The CDR3 nucleotides are TGTGCCAGTAGTGCCCGACAGGGTAGGGGAGCTTTCTTT.

This sequence joins TRBV7-3 and TRBJ2-3; D call uncertain. V lost 5 bases, J lost 2 bases, and 17 bases lay in between. The CDR3 is 16 amino acids. The germline gives CDR1 SGHTA, CDR2 FQGTGA. CDR3 protein: CASSLRNVAPTDTQYF. CDR3 nucleotide sequence: TGTGCCAGCAGCCTCAGAAACGTGGCCCCCACAGATACGCAGTATTTT.

V and J are TRBV3-1 (or the pseudogene TRBV3-2) and TRBJ2-5; D is uncertain. From germline, CDR1 is LGHDT and CDR2 YNNKEL (reference sequence). This CDR3 spans 13 amino acids. Trimming cost V 4 bases and J 3 bases, with 9 bases left between them. As DNA, the CDR3 is TGTGCCAGCAGCCCGAAACCGGAAGAGACCCAGTACTTC. Encoded protein: CASSPKPEETQYF.

This chain connects TRBV2 to TRBJ1-5, with 7 positions matching TRBD1. CDR3 length: 13 residues. The V gene end was trimmed by 5 bases and the J gene end by 6 bases; junction bases not matched to a gene: 4. CDR1 and CDR2 (germline): SNHLY, FYNNEI. The CDR3 region has the DNA TGTGCCAGCAGTCCGACAGGGTTTCAGCCCCAGCATTTT. It specifies CASSPTGFQPQHF.

The CDR3 sequence: CASRSHSNQPQHF. CDR3 coding DNA: TGTGCCAGCAGATCCCATAGCAATCAGCCCCAGCATTTT. The chain links TRBV21-1 to TRBJ1-5; the table's D gene call, TRBD1, was not cross checked with the DNA. TRBV21-1 is assigned pseudogene status. This CDR3 has 13 amino acids.

V and J are TRBV25-1 and TRBJ1-1, with 7 bases that match TRBD1. Germline CDR1 is MGHDK and CDR2 is SYGVNS. V shed 2 bases and J 7 bases; nucleotides not matched to a gene: 10. The CDR3 extends over 15 amino acids. The CDR3 DNA sequence: TGTGCCAGCAGTGAAAGTAAGGGGGCGGGAGGTGAAGCTTTCTTT. Translated, it gives CASSESKGAGGEAFF.

The chain joins TRBV13 to TRBJ2-3; 10 bases align to TRBD2. Trimming at V came to 5 bases and at J to 2 bases, leaving 7 bases not matched to a gene. Germline-derived CDR1 and CDR2 are PRHDT and FYEKMQ (reference sequence). The CDR3 loop spans 16 amino acids. In DNA, the CDR3 is TGTGCCAGCAGCCCCCGGACTAGCGGTGTCACAGATACGCAGTATTTT. It yields the protein CASSPRTSGVTDTQYF.

The sample holds a few counts of this clone. The chain joins TRBV7-3 to TRBJ2-2; 7 bases agree with TRBD1. V dropped 5 bases and J dropped 4; count of bases not matched to a gene: 7. Germline CDR1 is SGHTA and CDR2 is FQGTGA. The CDR3 has 15 amino acids. The CDR3 DNA is TGTGCCAGCAGCGGTCCGGGACAGATCACCGGGGAGCTGTTTTTT. Its translation is CASSGPGQITGELFF.

This chain links TRBV6-5 with TRBJ1-3; no firm D call. Deletions cut 0 bases from V and 1 base from J, with 7 bases between. CDR3 length: 15 residues. Germline V CDR1 and CDR2: MNHEY, SVGAGI. The CDR3 region is CASSYSEGSGNTIYF. The CDR3 DNA reads TGTGCCAGCAGTTACTCTGAGGGATCTGGAAACACCATATATTTT.